The clone carrying this T cell receptor beta chain was observed a few times. These data originate in a study of cytomegalovirus exposure and HLA in healthy donors. Germline CDR1 reads SGHRS; CDR2 reads YFSETQ. The CDR3 has 15 amino acids. Trimming at V came to 4 bases and at J to 5 bases, leaving 7 bases not matched to a gene. The study ran its PCR with 60 Vbeta and 13 Jbeta primers. Assay: immunoSEQ multiplex PCR; the TCRdb copy retains only in-frame clones and omits some. This repertoire shows 100,000 to 150,000 clones, about 9.1% found once; its top ten account for 6% to 7.5%. Sequencing used PBMCs. The clonotype was recovered from a middle-aged woman in good health and CMV-seropositive. The chain joins TRBV5-1 to TRBJ1-2, with 11 positions matching TRBD1. The CDR3: CASSQQGTGGYGYTF. CDR3 coding DNA: TGCGCCAGCAGCCAGCAGGGGACAGGGGGATATGGCTACACCTTC.